These T cell receptor beta chains were read from a single sample in a study of T cell responses to AZD1222 COVID-19 vaccine. Measured with immunoSEQ multiplex PCR; TCRdb has only the in-frame clones, and not every one. Of roughly 180,000 clones listed, over 80% were seen once; the top ten hold 2.5% to 3%. The sample was peripheral blood, taken on day 0 of MenACWY control vaccination. The receptor set was obtained from an adult in good health. CDR3s include the opening cysteine and the closing phenylalanine or tryptophan. D genes are given only for firm matches. Not every row has a clone size; where given, it reads once, few, many or a size class.

j_call | d_call | clone_size | v_call | cdr3_aa | cdr3_nt
TRBJ1-6 | NA | NA | TRBV5-1 | CASSWGSYNSPLHF | TGCGCCAGCAGCTGGGGTTCCTATAATTCACCCCTCCACTTT
TRBJ1-2 | TRBD1 | once | TRBV3-1/TRBV3-2 | CASSPYRQGSNGYTF | TGTGCCAGCAGCCCTTATCGACAGGGGTCGAACGGCTACACCTTC
TRBJ2-1 | NA | NA | TRBV29-1 | CSVLWVGYNEQFF | TGCAGCGTTCTCTGGGTTGGCTACAATGAGCAGTTCTTC
TRBJ1-1 | NA | NA | TRBV2 | CASSEQLFTEAFF | TGTGCCAGCAGTGAACAGTTGTTTACTGAAGCTTTCTTT
TRBJ1-3 | NA | NA | TRBV6-5 | CASSYQENSGNTIYF | TGTGCCAGCAGTTACCAAGAAAACTCTGGAAACACCATATATTTT
TRBJ2-5 | NA | NA | TRBV7-9 | CASSLQGSPRAETQYF | TGTGCCAGCAGCTTACAGGGTTCTCCCCGGGCGGAGACCCAGTACTTC
TRBJ1-2 | TRBD1 | NA | TRBV9 | CASSGTGTGVQTNYGYTF | TGTGCCAGCAGCGGAACCGGGACAGGCGTCCAGACTAACTATGGCTACACCTTC
TRBJ1-4 | NA | NA | TRBV5-1 | CASSFTQGPNEKLFF | TGCGCCAGCAGCTTTACTCAGGGGCCTAATGAAAAACTGTTTTTT
TRBJ2-1 | NA | NA | TRBV5-4 | CASSLARGTRNNEQFF | TGTGCCAGCAGCTTGGCTAGGGGGACACGAAACAATGAGCAGTTCTTC
TRBJ1-5 | NA | once | TRBV7-8 | CASSLYGTVNQPQHF | TGTGCCAGCAGCTTATACGGGACGGTCAATCAGCCCCAGCATTTT
TRBJ1-1 | TRBD1 | NA | TRBV6-2/TRBV6-3 | CASSYPTGGPNTEAFF | TGTGCCAGCAGTTACCCTACAGGGGGGCCGAACACTGAAGCTTTCTTT
TRBJ1-6 | NA | NA | TRBV5-4 | CASSLHSSRNSPLHF | TGTGCCAGCAGCTTACACTCGTCCCGAAATTCACCCCTCCACTTT
TRBJ2-7 | TRBD2 | NA | TRBV7-9 | CASSLVPGTTYEQYF | TGTGCCAGCAGCTTAGTCCCGGGGACTACCTACGAGCAGTACTTC
TRBJ1-6 | NA | few | TRBV7-2 | CASSLDRAHNSPLHF | TGTGCCAGCAGCTTAGATCGGGCCCATAATTCACCCCTCCACTTT
TRBJ2-7 | TRBD2 | NA | TRBV4-3 | CASSQEARGGPYEQYF | TGCGCCAGCAGCCAAGAAGCGCGGGGGGGCCCCTACGAGCAGTACTTC
TRBJ2-2 | NA | NA | TRBV28 | CASSPGGNTGELFF | TGTGCCAGCAGCCCTGGGGGGAACACCGGGGAGCTGTTTTTT
TRBJ1-5 | NA | NA | TRBV28 | CASRSTASKPQHF | TGTGCCAGCAGATCGACAGCCAGTAAGCCCCAGCATTTT
TRBJ1-1 | TRBD1 | NA | TRBV28 | CASRQTQGGTEAFF | TGTGCCAGCAGACAGACACAGGGGGGCACTGAAGCTTTCTTT
TRBJ2-7 | TRBD1 | few | TRBV4-1 | CASAPSPDRGSYEQYF | TGCGCCAGCGCACCCAGCCCGGACAGGGGATCCTACGAGCAGTACTTC
TRBJ2-7 | TRBD1 | NA | TRBV7-2 | CASSRTGGSSYEQYF | TGTGCCAGCAGCCGTACAGGGGGAAGCTCCTACGAGCAGTACTTC
TRBJ1-6 | NA | NA | TRBV5-4 | CASRSDSPGSPLHF | TGTGCCAGCAGGTCCGACTCCCCTGGTTCACCCCTCCACTTT
TRBJ2-5 | NA | NA | TRBV5-1 | CASSGTGTVQETQYF | TGCGCCAGCAGCGGAACCGGGACCGTTCAAGAGACCCAGTACTTC
TRBJ1-1 | NA | NA | TRBV3-1/TRBV3-2 | CASSQVGNTEAFF | TGTGCCAGCAGCCAAGTAGGAAACACTGAAGCTTTCTTT
TRBJ2-6 | NA | NA | TRBV25-1 | CASSEFGSGANVLTF | TGTGCCAGCAGTGAATTTGGGTCTGGGGCCAACGTCCTGACTTTC
TRBJ2-7 | NA | NA | TRBV6-5 | CASTLRAGSVNEQYF | TGTGCCAGCACCCTGCGGGCAGGGAGTGTGAACGAGCAGTACTTC
TRBJ1-6 | TRBD1 | once | TRBV7-9 | CASSPTGTGNSPLHF | TGTGCCAGCAGCCCCACCGGGACAGGGAATTCACCCCTCCACTTT